This T cell receptor (beta chain) came from a study of T cell responses to AZD1222 COVID-19 vaccine. From germline, CDR1 is MGHRA and CDR2 YSYEKL. V was shortened by 0 bases and J by 3 bases, with 12 bases between the two germline ends. This CDR3 comprises 16 residues. Assay: immunoSEQ multiplex PCR; the TCRdb copy retains only in-frame clones and omits some. The table records around 140,000 clones, roughly 92% of them present only once. This TCR came from an adult who received the AZD1222 COVID-19 vaccine. Sequencing used peripheral blood, obtained 28 days after the second AZD1222 dose. V is TRBV4-1 and J is TRBJ2-4; tentatively, D is TRBD2 (6 bases). The CDR3 spells CASSQDSSGGKNIQYF. CDR3 bases: TGCGCCAGCAGCCAAGATTCCTCCGGGGGCAAAAACATTCAGTACTTC.